The 13 T cell receptor beta chains listed next were all sequenced from one sample in a study of regulatory T cells in long-lasting Graves disease. Documented time point: persistent/refractory GD, antithyroid drugs over 5 years with positive TRAb. RNA isolated from PBMCs was used to make the TCR library. To make TCR beta libraries, researchers used iRepertoire HTBI primers and Arm-PCR of CDR3 regions. A single record per CDR3 protein comes from TCRdb applying MiXCR to the multiplex PCR reads. Of a few hundred thousand distinct CDR3 sequences listed, roughly 20% are singletons. Sequencing was performed on peripheral blood mononuclear cells (PBMCs), taken when the disease was refractory, from a patient treated with antithyroid drugs. Receptors were obtained from a woman between 40 and 50 years old with Graves disease.

J is TRBJ1-3 and V is TRBV6-2 or TRBV6-3, with D unclear. Trimming took off 5 bases at V and 2 bases at J, with 16 bases between the two ends. Germline CDR1 reads MNHEY; CDR2 reads SVGEGT. The CDR3 has 16 amino acids. Here the CDR3 DNA reads TGTGCCAGCAGTGAGTTGACGGGAGGGCCTGGAAACACCATATATTTT. This codes for CASSELTGGPGNTIYF.

In this sample, this clonotype turned up many times. The chain combines TRBV2 with TRBJ1-4, with D hard to call. CDR1 SNHLY and CDR2 FYNNEI come from the germline V gene. The germline V and J ends were trimmed by 0 bases and 4 bases, with 15 bases remaining between them. This CDR3 region has 17 residues. DNA of the CDR3: TGTGCCAGCAGTGAAGCGCGGCATTCTGACTTTAATGAAAAACTGTTTTTT. Translation gives CASSEARHSDFNEKLFF.

This clonotype has at least ten counts. The chain has TRBV6-1 and TRBJ2-6; D unclear. The germline V gene encodes CDR1 MNHNS and CDR2 SASEGT. The CDR3 has 16 amino acids. V lost 5 bases to trimming and J lost 1 base, with 12 bases between them. CDR3 in amino acids: CASSPALRSGANVLTF. In DNA form, the CDR3 reads TGTGCCAGCAGTCCGGCGTTGCGTTCTGGGGCCAACGTCCTGACTTTC.

This clonotype was seen many times. The chain has TRBV7-8 and TRBJ2-5, with 7 positions matching TRBD1. Germline V gene data show CDR1 as SGHVS and CDR2 as FQNEAQ. J gave up 5 bases and V 6 bases, and 9 bases lay outside the gene matches. The CDR3 sequence is 14 residues long. This chain's CDR3 is CASRRQGEEETQYF. CDR3 bases: TGTGCCAGCAGACGACAGGGTGAGGAGGAGACCCAGTACTTC.

The gene calls are TRBV28 and TRBJ2-4; 12 bases fit TRBD2. The CDR3 has 15 residues. J lost 5 bases, V lost 6 bases, and 5 bases had no gene match. Germline CDR1 and CDR2: MDHEN and SYDVKM. CDR3 DNA: TGTGCCAGCAGCCAAGGGACTAGCGGGCAAAACATTCAGTACTTC. Amino acid sequence: CASSQGTSGQNIQYF. Drawing the rest from reference TRBV28 and TRBJ2-4, the complete variable domain is DVKVTQSSRYLVKRTGEKVFLECVQDMDHENMFWYRQDPGLGLRLIYFSYDVKMKEKGDIPEGYSVSREKKERFSLILESASTNQTSMYLCASSQGTSGQNIQYFGAGTRLSVL.

This clonotype was counted at least ten times. The chain carries TRBV6-1 and TRBJ2-7; 8 bases fit TRBD2. V shed 5 bases and J 5 bases; nucleotides not matched to a gene: 8. Per the germline V gene, CDR1 is MNHNS and CDR2 is SASEGT. The CDR3 has 14 amino acids. The CDR3 loop reads CASSPWTSPHEQYF. CDR3 nucleotide sequence: TGTGCCAGCAGTCCTTGGACTAGCCCCCACGAGCAGTACTTC.

J is TRBJ2-1 and V is TRBV7-9; D is possibly TRBD1 (6 bases). The ends were cut back, 4 bases at V and 5 bases at J, with 15 bases in the middle. From germline, CDR1 is SEHNR and CDR2 FQNEAQ (reference sequence). The CDR3 is made up of 15 amino acids. CDR3 sequence: CASSSRGSPNNEQFF. CDR3 sequence (DNA): TGTGCCAGCAGCTCTAGGGGGAGCCCTAACAATGAGCAGTTCTTC.

V gene TRBV6-1 combines with J gene TRBJ2-1; 10 positions match TRBD1. Losses at the gene ends were 6 bases for V and 2 bases for J; bases not matched to a gene: 1. Germline CDR1 and CDR2: MNHNS and SASEGT. CDR3 size: 14 residues. Written as DNA, the CDR3 is TGTGCCAGCAGCGGACAGGGGGCCTACAATGAGCAGTTCTTC. Amino acid sequence: CASSGQGAYNEQFF.

This clonotype was detected ten times or more. This sequence joins TRBV28 and TRBJ2-5; D is uncertain. The CDR3 loop spans 13 amino acids. With 8 bases removed from V and 5 bases from J, the gap between germline ends came to 15 bases. Germline loops: CDR1 MDHEN, CDR2 SYDVKM. The CDR3 nucleotides are TGTGCCAGCCAACTGGGGTTGGGGGAGACCCAGTACTTC. It yields the protein CASQLGLGETQYF. Full variable domain (remainder filled in from reference TRBV28 and TRBJ2-5): DVKVTQSSRYLVKRTGEKVFLECVQDMDHENMFWYRQDPGLGLRLIYFSYDVKMKEKGDIPEGYSVSREKKERFSLILESASTNQTSMYLCASQLGLGETQYFGPGTRLLVL.

The sample holds many counts of this clonotype. J is TRBJ1-2 and V is TRBV2, with TRBD1 matching over 8 bases. V lost 6 bases to trimming and J lost 6 bases; unmatched junction nucleotides: 6. The germline CDR1 and CDR2 sequences are SNHLY and FYNNEI. There are 13 residues in the CDR3. The CDR3 bases are TGTGCCAGCAGACGCGGGACAGGCGATGGCTACACCTTC. Protein: CASRRGTGDGYTF.

This clonotype has at least ten counts. The J gene is TRBJ2-5, the V gene TRBV2, with a tentative D call TRBD2 (5 bases). Germline loops: CDR1 SNHLY, CDR2 FYNNEI. The length of the CDR3 is 13 residues. The germline V and J ends were trimmed by 4 bases and 5 bases, with 11 bases remaining between them. The CDR3 spells CASSAGRSETQYF. The CDR3 coding sequence is TGTGCCAGCAGTGCGGGGAGATCGGAGACCCAGTACTTC.

In this sample, this clonotype turned up a few times. The chain carries TRBV2 and TRBJ2-3; 11 nucleotides match TRBD1. Germline V gene lookup returns CDR1 SNHLY and CDR2 FYNNEI. Trimming removed 8 bases from V and 8 bases from J; junction bases left unmatched: 6. The CDR3 runs to 13 residues. The CDR3 loop reads CASLRTGGRTQYF. The CDR3 DNA sequence: TGTGCCAGCTTGAGGACAGGGGGCCGTACGCAGTATTTT.

About this clonotype itself: This clone may be a read error of a much larger clone one base away. J is TRBJ1-1 and V is TRBV12-3 or TRBV12-4, with D maybe TRBD1 (6 bases). Trimming left V 7 bases short and J 5 bases short, with 14 bases between. The CDR3 length is 13 residues. The CDR3 protein is CASTYVRGTEAFF. DNA for the CDR3: TGTGCCAGCACCTATGTCAGGGGAACTGAAGCTTTCTTT.